The rows below give T cell receptor beta chains drawn from one sample of a study of tumor-infiltrating lymphocytes in primary liver carcinoma. Each CDR3 protein is one row after TCRdb ran MiXCR on the multiplex PCR reads. The sample carries some 180,000 distinct CDR3 sequences, approximately 80% recorded once. Material: tumor tissue from primary liver carcinoma. These receptors were collected from a man in his forties or fifties with primary liver carcinoma and hepatitis B virus infection. Both conserved end residues are part of each CDR3. Each record gives: D gene, clone size, V gene, J gene, CDR3 length, CDR3 DNA, CDR3 protein. A D gene is named only where the DNA matches it firmly. Expanded clones get a size class; other rows say once, few or many, or leave the size out.

D gene: -; clone size: -; V gene: TRBV5-4; J gene: TRBJ2-6; CDR3 length: 17; CDR3 DNA: TGTGCCAGCAGCCCCGGGTCTCTCTTCTCTGGGACCAACGTCCTGACTTTC; CDR3 protein: CASSPGSLFSGTNVLTF
D gene: TRBD2; clone size: -; V gene: TRBV11-1; J gene: TRBJ2-4; CDR3 length: 17; CDR3 DNA: TGTGCCAGCTGTTTTACCGGGACTAGCGGGATCATAGACATTCAGTACTTC; CDR3 protein: CASCFTGTSGIIDIQYF
D gene: TRBD1; clone size: many; V gene: TRBV12-3/TRBV12-4; J gene: TRBJ1-3; CDR3 length: 16; CDR3 DNA: TGTGCCAGCAGTTTGGGGACAGGCCGCTCTGGAAACACCATATATTTT; CDR3 protein: CASSLGTGRSGNTIYF
D gene: -; clone size: -; V gene: TRBV7-3; J gene: TRBJ2-3; CDR3 length: 15; CDR3 DNA: TGTGGCAGCAGCCCAGGGGGGGCGAACACAGATACGCAGTATTTT; CDR3 protein: CGSSPGGANTDTQYF
D gene: -; clone size: few; V gene: TRBV6-5; J gene: TRBJ2-5; CDR3 length: 12; CDR3 DNA: TGTGCCAGCACGGTTGAAGGGAAGACCCAGTACTTC; CDR3 protein: CASTVEGKTQYF
D gene: -; clone size: few; V gene: TRBV18; J gene: TRBJ1-6; CDR3 length: 13; CDR3 DNA: TGTGCCAGCTGCGACCACAATAATTCACCCCTCCACTTT; CDR3 protein: CASCDHNNSPLHF
D gene: TRBD2; clone size: -; V gene: TRBV6-2/TRBV6-3; J gene: TRBJ2-3; CDR3 length: 20; CDR3 DNA: TGTGCCAGCCTACTAGGCCCTAGCGGCAGCGTCCCCCCTGGCACAGATACGCAGTATTTT; CDR3 protein: CASLLGPSGSVPPGTDTQYF
D gene: -; clone size: few; V gene: TRBV12-3/TRBV12-4; J gene: TRBJ1-1; CDR3 length: 15; CDR3 DNA: TGTGCCAGCAGTTTAGGACAGCTGTTGAACGCTGAAGCTTTCTTC; CDR3 protein: CASSLGQLLNAEAFF
D gene: -; clone size: -; V gene: TRBV6-2/TRBV6-3; J gene: TRBJ1-5; CDR3 length: 14; CDR3 DNA: TGTGTCAGCAGTTCTCCAGGTGTTAATCAGCCCCAGCATTTT; CDR3 protein: CVSSSPGVNQPQHF
D gene: TRBD1; clone size: -; V gene: TRBV28; J gene: TRBJ1-2; CDR3 length: 15; CDR3 DNA: TGTGCCAGCCGTGGACAGGGCCTATATAACTATGGCTACACTTTC; CDR3 protein: CASRGQGLYNYGYTF
D gene: TRBD2; clone size: -; V gene: TRBV28; J gene: TRBJ2-1; CDR3 length: 16; CDR3 DNA: TGTGCCAGCAGGCTCCCTAGCGGGAGGGCCCTCAATGGGCAGTTCTTC; CDR3 protein: CASRLPSGRALNGQFF
D gene: TRBD1; clone size: -; V gene: TRBV28; J gene: TRBJ1-2; CDR3 length: 15; CDR3 DNA: TGTGCCAGCAGTTCCGGGACAGGAAAATACTATGGTTACACCTTC; CDR3 protein: CASSSGTGKYYGYTF
D gene: -; clone size: once; V gene: TRBV12-3/TRBV12-4; J gene: TRBJ2-5; CDR3 length: 10; CDR3 DNA: TGTGCCAGCAGCGGGAATACCCAGTACTTC; CDR3 protein: CASSGNTQYF
D gene: TRBD1; clone size: -; V gene: TRBV29-1; J gene: TRBJ2-1; CDR3 length: 14; CDR3 DNA: TGCAGTGTATTACAGGGGCCCCCACTTCATGAGCAGTTCTTC; CDR3 protein: CSVLQGPPLHEQFF
D gene: TRBD2; clone size: -; V gene: TRBV29-1; J gene: TRBJ2-3; CDR3 length: 19; CDR3 DNA: TGCAGCGCTGTGGGAACACTAGCGGGAGGTGGTAGTATCGCAGTTACGCAGTATTTT; CDR3 protein: CSAVGTLAGGGSIAVTQYF
D gene: TRBD2; clone size: -; V gene: TRBV11-3; J gene: TRBJ2-3; CDR3 length: 15; CDR3 DNA: TGTGCCTGCAGCTTTAGCGGGAGACGGACAGATACGCAGTTTTTT; CDR3 protein: CACSFSGRRTDTQFF
D gene: TRBD1; clone size: many; V gene: TRBV12-3/TRBV12-4; J gene: TRBJ2-7; CDR3 length: 14; CDR3 DNA: TGTGCCAGCACCCCCGGGACAGAAAAACACGAGCAGTACTTC; CDR3 protein: CASTPGTEKHEQYF
D gene: TRBD2; clone size: -; V gene: TRBV2; J gene: TRBJ2-3; CDR3 length: 15; CDR3 DNA: TGTGTCAGCATGTGGCTAACGGGAGGTACAGATACGCAGTATTTT; CDR3 protein: CVSMWLTGGTDTQYF
D gene: -; clone size: -; V gene: TRBV29-1; J gene: TRBJ2-5; CDR3 length: 12; CDR3 DNA: TGCAGCTTTCTGACAAGTGGAGAGACCCAATACTTC; CDR3 protein: CSFLTSGETQYF
D gene: -; clone size: -; V gene: TRBV7-8; J gene: TRBJ2-7; CDR3 length: 14; CDR3 DNA: TGTGCCAGTAGCTTAGTACTAACAGCCTACGAGCATTACTTC; CDR3 protein: CASSLVLTAYEHYF
D gene: TRBD1; clone size: few; V gene: TRBV29-1; J gene: TRBJ1-2; CDR3 length: 14; CDR3 DNA: TGCAACGTTGAAGGGGACAGTGGGAACTATGGTTACACCTTC; CDR3 protein: CNVEGDSGNYGYTF
D gene: -; clone size: -; V gene: TRBV5-5; J gene: TRBJ2-1; CDR3 length: 14; CDR3 DNA: TGTGCCAGCAGCATAAGCGGGTCTTACAATGAGCAGCTCTTC; CDR3 protein: CASSISGSYNEQLF
D gene: -; clone size: -; V gene: TRBV12-3/TRBV12-4; J gene: TRBJ2-1; CDR3 length: 15; CDR3 DNA: TGTGCCAGCAGTTTTTTGACACGGGATTACAATGAACAGTTCTTC; CDR3 protein: CASSFLTRDYNEQFF
D gene: -; clone size: -; V gene: TRBV7-8; J gene: TRBJ2-7; CDR3 length: 13; CDR3 DNA: TGTGCCAGCAGCTTTACTAGCATCTACGAGCAGTGCTTC; CDR3 protein: CASSFTSIYEQCF
D gene: -; clone size: -; V gene: TRBV5-4; J gene: TRBJ2-3; CDR3 length: 12; CDR3 DNA: TGTGTCAGCAGCTTAGACACAGATACGCAGTATTTT; CDR3 protein: CVSSLDTDTQYF
D gene: -; clone size: -; V gene: TRBV4-3; J gene: TRBJ2-7; CDR3 length: 12; CDR3 DNA: TGCGCCAGCCAAGTTGGGGAGTCCGAGCAGTACTTC; CDR3 protein: CASQVGESEQYF
D gene: TRBD2; clone size: -; V gene: TRBV6-7; J gene: TRBJ2-5; CDR3 length: 17; CDR3 DNA: TGTGCCAGCAGTTACTCGAGTTATCTAGCGGGAGAGGAGGCCCAGTACTTC; CDR3 protein: CASSYSSYLAGEEAQYF